This T cell receptor beta chain appears in the sequencing data of a study of shared clonotypes between healthy human individuals. Study in general: Contributing individuals were a couple of females and a few males aged 18 to 49. Study conclusions and caveats: Generally, estimated richness proved larger in naive subsets than it did in memory subsets.

J gave up 3 bases and V 4 bases, and 1 base lay outside the gene matches. Germline CDR1 reads SGHTS; CDR2 reads YDEGEE. This CDR3 spans 14 amino acids. Sequencing was performed with immunoSEQ multiplex PCR; in TCRdb, only in-frame clones are kept and a portion is missing. The table shows around 580,000 clones, with 98% occurring only once. Positive CCR7 selection of CD45RO-negative cells yielded the naive CD8 cells, and terminally differentiated effector memory CD45RA+ cells were excluded. On this clone: As yet, its antigen is unknown.

Sequencing used naive CD8+ T cells sorted from blood. This TCR was recovered from a man younger than 45 in good health. This chain links TRBV5-8 with TRBJ2-5, with TRBD2 matching 12 bases. The CDR3 nucleotides are TGTGCCAGCAGCCGGACTAGCGGGGAAGAGACCCAGTACTTC. Encoded protein: CASSRTSGEETQYF.